The subject of this entry is one T cell receptor (beta chain). As yet, its antigen is unknown. TCR sequencing used cDNA made by reverse transcription of extracted RNA. Clones were read by immunoSEQ multiplex PCR, and TCRdb kept only the in-frame ones, dropping some. The table lists 110,000 to 150,000 clones, approximately 56% of them singletons. This record belongs to a study of CD8+ T cells in alopecia areata. Whole-study results and caveats: Relative to normal scalp, lesional scalp, especially alopecia totalis/universalis, showed higher clonality. Patients displayed less clarity in TCR sharing than mice, a finding possibly related to HLA. Besides other cells, scalp samples also yield sequences of resident alphabeta T cells from normal skin.

This CDR3 is 14 amino acids long. The V end was cut by 4 bases, the J end by 3 bases, with 11 bases between. CDR1 is MNHEY and CDR2 is SMNVEV in the germline V gene (reference sequence). Cell sorting was applied to PBMCs, and CD4+ and CD8+ T cells were collected. Source material: CD8+ T cells sorted from blood. The rearrangement links TRBV27 to TRBJ2-3, with D possibly being TRBD1 (5 bases). The TCR sequence derives from a human donor in good health. CDR3 region: CASSSSPGTDTQYF. The CDR3 DNA reads TGTGCCAGCAGTTCGAGCCCAGGGACAGATACGCAGTATTTT.